The 17 T cell receptor beta chains given below trace back to one sample, sequenced in a study of shared clonotypes between healthy human individuals. Naive CD8 populations comprised CD45RO-negative cells positively selected for CCR7, excluding terminally differentiated effector memory CD45RA+ cells. TCRdb's table, derived via immunoSEQ multiplex PCR, lists solely in-frame clones and lacks some. The data show 1.5 million to 2.5 million clones, about 95% seen once. Specimen: naive CD8+ T cells sorted from blood. These receptors all stem from a man younger than 30 in good health.

The gene calls are TRBV4-3 and TRBJ2-1, with D tentatively TRBD2 (7 bases). Germline-derived CDR1 and CDR2 are LGHNA and YSLEER. The germline V and J ends were trimmed by 1 base and 5 bases, with 12 bases remaining between them. The length of the CDR3 is 15 residues. For the CDR3, the DNA is TGCGCCAGCAGCCAAGCTGGGGGGGCGAACAATGAGCAGTTCTTC. It yields the protein CASSQAGGANNEQFF.

V and J are TRBV2 and TRBJ2-2, with D maybe TRBD1 (6 bases). This CDR3 is 17 amino acids long. Germline V lookup: CDR1 SNHLY, CDR2 FYNNEI. The germline V and J ends were trimmed by 2 bases and 0 bases, with 13 bases remaining between them. The DNA of the CDR3 is TGTGCCAGCAGTGAATCCCTGGACAGTTCGAACACCGGGGAGCTGTTTTTT. This codes for CASSESLDSSNTGELFF.

The sample holds one count of this clone. The chain is built from TRBV6-6 and TRBJ1-2, with a tentative D call TRBD1 (5 bases). Trimming took off 0 bases at V and 8 bases at J, with 13 bases between the two ends. The CDR3 has 14 amino acids. Per the germline V gene, CDR1 is MNHNY and CDR2 is SVGAGI (reference sequence). CDR3 in amino acids: CASSYSPQGRGYTF. The CDR3 DNA follows: TGTGCCAGCAGTTACTCACCCCAGGGACGCGGCTACACCTTC.

The chain joins TRBV6-5 to TRBJ2-7; D remains ambiguous. The CDR3 length is 14 residues. V lost 0 bases and J lost 5, with 11 bases in between. Germline V gene data show CDR1 as MNHEY and CDR2 as SVGAGI. The CDR3 DNA reads TGTGCCAGCAGTTACTCTCGGGCTGCAGACGAGCAGTACTTC. Protein sequence: CASSYSRAADEQYF.

This chain links TRBV29-1 with TRBJ2-6, with D hard to call. Trimming left V 3 bases short and J 0 bases short, with 15 bases between. The length of the CDR3 is 17 residues. Germline CDR1 reads SQVTM; CDR2 reads ANQGSEA. The CDR3 DNA reads as TGCAGCGTTGAGTATGTCAGCCGCATCTCTGGGGCCAACGTCCTGACTTTC. As protein: CSVEYVSRISGANVLTF.

The rearrangement links TRBV7-2 to TRBJ2-3; 9 bases map to TRBD2. V lost 0 bases to trimming and J lost 3 bases; unmatched junction nucleotides: 7. Germline V CDR1 and CDR2: SGHTA, FQGNSA. The CDR3 is 17 amino acids. The CDR3 here is CASSLARRRGGTDTQYF. Written as DNA, the CDR3 is TGTGCCAGCAGCTTAGCGCGGAGGCGGGGGGGAACAGATACGCAGTATTTT.

The V call is TRBV27, the J call TRBJ2-1; D unresolved. This CDR3 has 12 amino acids. Trimming stripped 7 bases from V and 7 bases from J, with 11 bases between. Germline assignment: CDR1 MNHEY and CDR2 SMNVEV (reference sequence). The CDR3 spells CASKVGWNEQFF. The DNA for the CDR3 is TGTGCCAGCAAAGTAGGGTGGAATGAGCAGTTCTTC.

V usage is TRBV18 and J usage is TRBJ1-1; D not certain. V was shortened by 2 bases and J by 0 bases, with 7 bases between the two germline ends. The CDR3 spans 14 residues. Germline V lookup: CDR1 KGHSH, CDR2 LQKENI. The CDR3 DNA is TGTGCCAGCTCACCATACGACCTGAACACTGAAGCTTTCTTT. Translating gives CASSPYDLNTEAFF. Based on the CDR3 plus reference TRBV18 and TRBJ1-1, the full variable domain is NAGVMQNPRHLVRRRGQEARLRCSPMKGHSHVYWYRQLPEEGLKFMVYLQKENIIDESGMPKERFSAEFPKEGPSILRIQQVVRGDSAAYFCASSPYDLNTEAFFGQGTRLTVV.

The chain joins TRBV27 to TRBJ2-5, with 10 nucleotides matching TRBD2. Germline V gene data show CDR1 as MNHEY and CDR2 as SMNVEV (reference sequence). Unmatched junction bases numbered 3, after V lost 4 bases and J lost 1 base. This CDR3 has 15 residues. The chain's CDR3 is CASSYSGGSQETQYF. CDR3 bases: TGTGCCAGCAGTTATAGCGGGGGGTCCCAAGAGACCCAGTACTTC.

The chain is built from TRBV27 and TRBJ2-6; 8 nucleotides match TRBD1. The CDR3 covers 23 residues. With 5 bases clipped from V and 0 bases from J, the junction kept 24 bases outside the gene matches. The V gene's germline CDR1 is MNHEY and CDR2 SMNVEV (reference sequence). This chain's CDR3 is CASSPLEFGTGNPKNSGANVLTF. Here the CDR3 DNA reads TGTGCCAGCAGTCCCCTTGAGTTTGGGACAGGCAACCCGAAGAACTCTGGGGCCAACGTCCTGACTTTC.

Notes on this clone: Other nucleotide sequences from this sample produce the same CDR3. The genes are TRBV5-1 and TRBJ2-1; 8 bases fit TRBD2. CDR1 SGHRS and CDR2 YFSETQ come from the germline V gene. The CDR3 runs to 15 residues. With V trimmed by 2 bases and J by 4 bases, 5 bases remained unmatched. CDR3 in amino acids: CASSLTGGPYNEQFF. CDR3 nucleotide sequence: TGCGCCAGCAGCTTAACGGGAGGGCCTTACAATGAGCAGTTCTTC.

This chain uses TRBV6-1 with TRBJ2-7; 12 positions agree with TRBD1. The CDR3 has 16 amino acids. Germline values: CDR1 MNHNS, CDR2 SASEGT. V shed 3 bases, J shed 0 bases, and the junction held 3 bases outside the gene matches. The CDR3 nucleotides read TGTGCCAGCAGTGAGCCGGGACAGGGGGCCTCCTACGAGCAGTACTTC. Protein: CASSEPGQGASYEQYF.

The chain links TRBV13 to TRBJ2-7; 10 bases map to TRBD2. CDR3 size: 16 residues. Germline V gives CDR1 PRHDT, CDR2 FYEKMQ (reference sequence). V lost 0 bases to trimming and J lost 2 bases; unmatched junction nucleotides: 4. The CDR3 spells CASSLGGLANTYEQYF. The CDR3 region has the DNA TGTGCCAGCAGCTTAGGGGGACTAGCGAATACCTACGAGCAGTACTTC.

The chain is built from TRBV30 and TRBJ2-7; possible D gene TRBD1, 6 bases. V lost 5 bases to trimming and J lost 3 bases, with 26 bases between them. The CDR3 consists of 17 residues. CDR1 and CDR2 (germline): GTSNPN, SVGIG (reference sequence). CDR3 residues: CAWGNRDLGPAYYEQYF. The CDR3 DNA reads as TGTGCCTGGGGAAACAGGGACCTCGGGCCAGCCTACTACGAGCAGTACTTC.

The genes are TRBV5-1 and TRBJ2-7; possible D gene TRBD2, 6 bases. Germline CDR1 is SGHRS and CDR2 is YFSETQ. The CDR3 has 16 residues. Trimming cost V 3 bases and J 0 bases, with 16 bases left between them. CDR3 region: CASSSDGGTSSYEQYF. The CDR3 DNA is TGCGCCAGCAGCTCTGATGGGGGGACGAGCTCCTACGAGCAGTACTTC.

This chain connects TRBV6-6 to TRBJ2-5; possibly TRBD1 for D (5 bases). Trimming took 6 bases from V and 2 from J, leaving 13 bases between them. This CDR3 is 14 amino acids long. Looked up from germline, CDR1 is MNHNY and CDR2 is SVGAGI (reference sequence). The CDR3 here is CASRLRGAQETQYF. CDR3 bases: TGTGCCAGCAGACTCCGTGGGGCACAAGAGACCCAGTACTTC.

The CDR3 region has the DNA TGTGCCAGCAGCCAAGGTGGGACCAGGGGGTACTTC. Protein product: CASSQGGTRGYF. This chain connects TRBV14 to TRBJ2-7; possibly TRBD1 for D (6 bases). The CDR3 consists of 12 residues. Deletions cut 1 base from V and 12 bases from J, with 13 bases between. Germline assignment: CDR1 SGHDN and CDR2 FVKESK.